Listed here is a single T cell receptor beta chain. The source of the sample is a study of T cell changes during pregnancy in multiple sclerosis. This table comes from immunoSEQ multiplex PCR, and its TCRdb copy is limited to in-frame clones, with some not included. The data contain 70,000 to 75,000 clones, over 85% of them seen just once; the ten biggest clones take up 2%. V lost 6 bases to trimming and J lost 8 bases; unmatched junction nucleotides: 11. CDR1 MNHNS and CDR2 SASEGT come from the germline V gene. The CDR3 is 15 amino acids. This rearrangement joins TRBV6-1 to TRBJ1-4; TRBD1 agrees at 8 bases. The sequencing used peripheral blood, collected in the second trimester of pregnancy. The sequence was collected from a female donor with multiple sclerosis, enrolled in a pregnancy study. The CDR3 sequence is CASSDGTGRPEKLFF. The CDR3 DNA reads TGTGCCAGCAGCGATGGGACAGGAAGACCAGAAAAACTGTTTTTT.